This is a list of T cell receptor beta chains from one sample in a study of vaccination effects on CD4 cells after COVID-19. These receptors' targets are unknown. The table came from immunoSEQ multiplex PCR; TCRdb's copy has only in-frame clones and leaves some out. The sample has tens of thousands of clones; approximately 71% are singletons. Sample: CD4+ T cells from PBMCs cultured without peptide, taken before COVID-19 vaccination. The receptors stem from a human donor who received a COVID-19 vaccine. Both conserved end residues are part of each CDR3. D genes are given only for firm matches. The size field is filled for only some rows; it gives once, few, many or a size class.

j_gene | d_gene | abundance | v_gene | CDR3nt | CDR3aa
TRBJ1-1 | - | once | TRBV24-1 | TGTGCCACCAGTGACCGTAACGCCCCACGATCCACTGAAGCTTTCTTT | CATSDRNAPRSTEAFF
TRBJ1-2 | - | few | TRBV7-2 | TGTGCCAGCAGCTTAGCTCCGGGGGCTAACTATGGCTACACCTTC | CASSLAPGANYGYTF
TRBJ2-4 | TRBD2 | few | TRBV6-1 | TGTGCCAGCAGTGTAGTGAGCGGGAGCCACCTCGGGAACATTCAGTACTTC | CASSVVSGSHLGNIQYF
TRBJ1-2 | TRBD1 | - | TRBV18 | TGTGCCAGCTCACCGGGGCCAGGGGGGAACTATGGCTACACCTTC | CASSPGPGGNYGYTF
TRBJ1-4 | TRBD1 | - | TRBV12-5 | TGTGCTAGTGGTTTGGGGGGGACAGGGATTGCGTCTAATGAAAAACTGTTTTTT | CASGLGGTGIASNEKLFF
TRBJ2-1 | TRBD2 | - | TRBV27 | TGTGCCAGCAGTACGGCAGGACTAGCGGTCAATGAGCAGTTCTTC | CASSTAGLAVNEQFF
TRBJ2-1 | TRBD1 | - | TRBV7-6 | TGTGCCAGCAGCATCTCGGGACAGGGGGCGCTTGATGAGCAGTTCTTC | CASSISGQGALDEQFF
TRBJ2-1 | TRBD1 | - | TRBV6-5 | TGTGCCAGCAGCGTGGGGACAGGGGGCAATGAGCAGTTCTTC | CASSVGTGGNEQFF
TRBJ2-7 | - | - | TRBV29-1 | TGCAGCGTTGAACGGTACGGGGAATACTACGAGCAGTACTTC | CSVERYGEYYEQYF
TRBJ2-7 | TRBD2 | - | TRBV14 | TGTGCCAGCAGCCAAGGGACTAGCGGGGTGCGCGAGCAGTACTTC | CASSQGTSGVREQYF
TRBJ2-5 | - | - | TRBV30 | TGTGCCTGGAGTGTGGATAACTATAGGACCCAGTACTTC | CAWSVDNYRTQYF
TRBJ1-4 | TRBD1 | - | TRBV5-1 | TGCGCCAGCAGCCTTGGGACAGCTGCGAATGAAAAACTGTTTTTT | CASSLGTAANEKLFF
TRBJ1-5 | - | - | TRBV19 | TGTGCCAGTAGGCAGGGTACCATGGGGCCCCAGCATTTT | CASRQGTMGPQHF
TRBJ2-7 | TRBD2 | - | TRBV18 | TGTGCCAGCTCACCGACCGCCGGGACTAGCTCCTACGAGCAGTACTTC | CASSPTAGTSSYEQYF
TRBJ1-2 | - | - | TRBV4-2 | TGTGCCAGCAGCCAGTCTGACAACTATGGCTACACCTTC | CASSQSDNYGYTF
TRBJ2-1 | TRBD2 | - | TRBV25-1 | TGTGCCAGCTCCAGACTAGGGACTAGCGGGATCTACAATGAGCAGTTCTTC | CASSRLGTSGIYNEQFF
TRBJ1-5 | - | - | TRBV7-8 | TGTGCCAGCAGGCTCGGCAGTAGCAATCAGCCCCAGCATTTT | CASRLGSSNQPQHF
TRBJ2-5 | TRBD2 | - | TRBV10-2 | TGCGCCAGCAAATATAGACTAGCGGGGGGTGAGACCCAGTACTTC | CASKYRLAGGETQYF
TRBJ2-2 | - | - | TRBV7-8 | TGTGCCAGCAGCTTAACGGGGATAGGAACCGGGGAGCTGTTTTTT | CASSLTGIGTGELFF
TRBJ1-2 | TRBD1 | - | TRBV5-1 | TGCGCCAGCAGCTTGCGGCAGGGGGACTATGGCTACACCTTC | CASSLRQGDYGYTF
TRBJ2-5 | TRBD2 | once | TRBV2 | TGTGCCAGCAGGGGGGGACTAGCGGGGGAGAGGGCCCAGTACTTC | CASRGGLAGERAQYF
TRBJ2-7 | - | - | TRBV6-6 | TGTGCCGTCACGGCAGGGTATTACGAGCAGTACTTC | CAVTAGYYEQYF
TRBJ1-5 | TRBD1 | - | TRBV4-2 | TGTGCCAGCAGCCAAAATGACAGGGTGGATCAGCCCCAGCATTTT | CASSQNDRVDQPQHF
TRBJ2-5 | - | - | TRBV11-2 | TGTGCCAGCAGCTCCGGTGGAGGGGGCTTCGAAGAGACCCAGTACTTC | CASSSGGGGFEETQYF
TRBJ1-2 | - | - | TRBV7-8 | TGTGCCAGCAGCTTCCTACCGTATCGCTACACCTTC | CASSFLPYRYTF
TRBJ2-5 | - | - | TRBV5-1 | TGCGCCAGCAGCTTGGACGAGACCCAGTACTTC | CASSLDETQYF
TRBJ1-5 | - | - | TRBV1 | TGCACCAGCAGCCAAAGATCTCGTGGGGGAGGTCAGCCCCAGCATTTT | CTSSQRSRGGGQPQHF
TRBJ2-7 | TRBD1 | - | TRBV7-2 | TGTGCCAGCAGCTTCGACAGGGCGAACGAGCAGTACTTC | CASSFDRANEQYF
TRBJ2-4 | - | - | TRBV12-3/TRBV12-4 | TGTGCCAGCAGTTTAGACCGATTGAATTTTCAGTACTTC | CASSLDRLNFQYF
TRBJ1-5 | - | - | TRBV2 | TGTGCCAGCAGTGGAGGGGAGAATCAGCCCCAGCATTTT | CASSGGENQPQHF
TRBJ1-2 | TRBD1 | - | TRBV5-1 | TGCGCCAGCAGCCCACAGGGGGGGAACTATGGCTACACCTTC | CASSPQGGNYGYTF
TRBJ2-1 | - | - | TRBV24-1 | TGTGCCACCAGTCCGAGGGGCGGGTCCTACAATGAGCAGTTCTTC | CATSPRGGSYNEQFF
TRBJ2-2 | - | - | TRBV4-1 | TGCGCCAGCAGCCAATCGGGGGCGGCCAGGGCCACCGGGGAGCTGTTTTTT | CASSQSGAARATGELFF
TRBJ2-7 | - | - | TRBV7-9 | TGTGCCAGCAGCTATAATGGGGGCAGTGTTTGGGAAGAGCAGTACTTC | CASSYNGGSVWEEQYF
TRBJ2-7 | TRBD2 | - | TRBV9 | TGTGCCAGCAGCGTCGCAGGTGGGGCTAGCGGGAGGACCGAGCAGTACTTC | CASSVAGGASGRTEQYF
TRBJ2-1 | TRBD2 | medium-sized | TRBV7-7 | TGTGCCAGCAGCATAGGGAGACTAGCGGGCAATAATGAGCAGTTCTTC | CASSIGRLAGNNEQFF
TRBJ2-1 | - | few | TRBV11-3 | TGTGCCAGCAGCATAGGGGCCGGGGGCTATGAGCAGTTCTTC | CASSIGAGGYEQFF
TRBJ1-1 | TRBD1 | - | TRBV7-9 | TGTGCCAGCAGTCATAGCAGCAGGGGGCGCGGAGCTTTCTTT | CASSHSSRGRGAFF
TRBJ2-2 | - | few | TRBV10-1 | TGCGCCAGCAGTGGCTCCCGGGACCCGGGACAAAACACCGGGGAGCTGTTTTTT | CASSGSRDPGQNTGELFF
TRBJ1-1 | - | few | TRBV29-1 | TGCAGCGTTGATGACAGCCTGAACACTGAAGCTTTCTTT | CSVDDSLNTEAFF
TRBJ2-2 | - | - | TRBV24-1 | TGTGCCGCCAGGGACTCGAACACCGGGGAGCTGTTTTTT | CAARDSNTGELFF
TRBJ1-4 | - | - | TRBV4-1 | TGCGCCAGCAGTAGACAAGGGGCCAATAATGAAAAACTGTTTTTT | CASSRQGANNEKLFF
TRBJ2-7 | - | - | TRBV5-6 | TGTGCCAGCAGCCTCGGGACCTTCTACGAGCAGTACTTC | CASSLGTFYEQYF
TRBJ2-1 | TRBD2 | - | TRBV7-9 | TGTGCCAGCAGCTTACCGGGGGGTATAACCTCCTACAATGAGCAGTTCTTC | CASSLPGGITSYNEQFF
TRBJ1-3 | - | - | TRBV2 | TGTGCCAGCAGTGAAATCCCGATCCAAAACACCATATATTTT | CASSEIPIQNTIYF
TRBJ2-5 | - | - | TRBV5-6 | TGTGCCAGCAGCTTCGATTCTGGGCTGGAGACCCAGTACTTC | CASSFDSGLETQYF
TRBJ1-1 | TRBD1 | - | TRBV7-9 | TGTGCCAGCAGCTTATATATTCTGAGACAGGGATTAGGGAACACTGAAGCTTTCTTT | CASSLYILRQGLGNTEAFF
TRBJ2-3 | - | once | TRBV27 | TGTGCCAGCAGTTTGTTAACAGATACGCAGTATTTT | CASSLLTDTQYF
TRBJ1-2 | - | - | TRBV4-1 | TGCGCCAGCAGCCAAGATCGGCGGGGGTTCGGCTACACCTTC | CASSQDRRGFGYTF